This T cell receptor beta chain derives from a study of T cell clones after liver transplantation. At the level of the study: Post-transplant blood was tracked for graft-donor-reactive T cell clones identified in a pre-transplant mixed lymphocyte reaction.

The table came from immunoSEQ multiplex PCR; TCRdb's copy has only in-frame clones and leaves some out. The sample lists tens of thousands of clones, around 70% occurring once. General study findings and limits: These preliminary findings come from unstandardized post-transplant sampling times.

Trimming cost V 6 bases and J 1 base; bases outside gene matches: 4. Germline V gene sequence: CDR1 MDHEN, CDR2 SYDVKM. The CDR3 contains 15 residues. For this clone: Its antigen is not known.

The input for sequencing was CD4+ T cells from blood, taken at the 22-month timepoint. This receptor was taken from a human patient who received a liver transplant. Some of these T cells may belong to the graft donor. The chain employs TRBV28 and TRBJ2-2; 8 bases line up with TRBD1. The CDR3 loop is CASSSGTGNTGELFF. CDR3 nucleotides: TGTGCCAGCAGCTCCGGGACAGGGAACACCGGGGAGCTGTTTTTT.